Given below is one T cell receptor (beta chain) in context. Its antigen is still unknown. Assay used: immunoSEQ multiplex PCR; TCRdb lists only in-frame clones, some missing. The sample yields roughly 120,000 clones, around 93% seen once. This record comes from a study of T cell responses to AZD1222 COVID-19 vaccine. The CDR3 runs 14 residues. CDR1 is SGHDN and CDR2 is FVKESK in the germline V gene. Trimming took off 8 bases at V and 6 bases at J, with 17 bases between the two ends. The study's findings and limits: A mostly white British donor set with more females was recruited, and clonal diversity was possibly underestimated.

The material was peripheral blood, obtained 28 days after the second AZD1222 dose. The TCR comes from an adult who received the AZD1222 COVID-19 vaccine. The V and J genes are TRBV14 and TRBJ2-1, with D possibly matching TRBD2 (5 bases). In nucleotides, the CDR3 is TGTGCCAGCCGAGGACTTACCCGGGGCAATGAGCAGTTCTTC. This translates into CASRGLTRGNEQFF.